This T cell receptor (beta chain) was identified during a study of CD8 T cells in Susac syndrome. Germline V gene lookup returns CDR1 LNHDA and CDR2 SQIVND (reference sequence). This CDR3 comprises 13 residues. Trimming removed 6 bases from V and 5 bases from J, with 13 bases in between. When the RNA was reverse transcribed, random hexamers were used with an input of 0.5 to 1 ug. In TCRdb, the immunoSEQ multiplex PCR reads were re-called with MiXCR into one record per CDR3 protein. The sample has roughly 120,000 distinct CDR3 sequences; 85% to 95% are singletons. The study used treatment-naive patients who had stable or active relapsing-remitting disease as multiple sclerosis controls.

The TCR sequence derives from a human donor with multiple sclerosis. The sample comprised CD4+ T cells from PBMCs. V usage is TRBV19 and J usage is TRBJ1-1, with TRBD1 as a possible D gene (5 bases). The DNA of the CDR3 is TGTGCCAGTAGCACTCGGGGGGGGACTGAAGCTTTCTTT. Amino acids: CASSTRGGTEAFF.